The 27 T cell receptor beta chains below come from one sample, sequenced in a study of cytomegalovirus exposure and HLA in healthy donors. A multiplex PCR was run with 60 Vbeta primers and 13 Jbeta primers. The method was immunoSEQ multiplex PCR; TCRdb's version includes in-frame clones alone and lacks a portion of them. The data contain fewer than 200,000 clones, around 79% of them singletons. The sequenced sample consisted of PBMCs. These receptors originate from a woman between 50 and 59 years old in good health and CMV-seropositive.

The CDR3 here is CASSYDRSSNQPQHF. Written as DNA, the CDR3 is TGTGCCAGCAGTTATGACAGGAGTAGCAATCAGCCCCAGCATTTT. The gene calls are TRBV6-5 and TRBJ1-5, with a possible D match to TRBD1 (6 bases). The CDR3 loop spans 15 amino acids. V lost 3 bases to trimming and J lost 0 bases, with 9 bases between them. Germline V gives CDR1 MNHEY, CDR2 SVGAGI.

V gene TRBV29-1 combines with J gene TRBJ2-3; D perhaps matches TRBD2 (5 bases). The germline V and J ends were trimmed by 5 bases and 1 base, with 7 bases remaining between them. The CDR3 runs 12 residues. Per germline, CDR1 SQVTM and CDR2 ANQGSEA. The CDR3 DNA reads TGCAGCGTTACTAGGGGCACAGATACGCAGTATTTT. It is translated as CSVTRGTDTQYF.

As DNA, the CDR3 is TGTGCCAGCAGTGACCGTCGGGGGCGGGGGGAGACCCAGTACTTC. Its translation: CASSDRRGRGETQYF. The chain combines TRBV2 with TRBJ2-5; TRBD2 might be the D (7 bases). This CDR3 is built from 15 residues. CDR1 and CDR2 from the germline V gene are SNHLY and FYNNEI. Trimming took 3 bases from V and 5 from J, leaving 16 bases between them.

The rearrangement joins TRBV5-5 to TRBJ1-2; 8 nucleotides match TRBD1. The V and J ends lost 4 bases and 0 bases, in that order; junction bases with no gene match: 17. Germline values: CDR1 SGHKS, CDR2 YYEKEE (reference sequence). This CDR3 comprises 19 residues. The DNA of the CDR3 is TGTGCCAGCAGCCGCACCACCACTTCAGGGGGCAAGGCTAACTATGGCTACACCTTC. It encodes CASSRTTTSGGKANYGYTF.

The genes are TRBV19 and TRBJ1-2; no clear D gene. Germline V gene lookup returns CDR1 LNHDA and CDR2 SQIVND (reference sequence). Between the trimmed V and J ends, which lost 9 bases and 2 bases, there was a span of 13 bases. This CDR3 spans 13 amino acids. The CDR3 reads CASHPDMNYGYTF. The CDR3 DNA is TGTGCCAGCCACCCCGACATGAACTATGGCTACACCTTC.

The rearrangement joins TRBV5-1 to TRBJ2-5; the match to TRBD2 covers 11 bases. The CDR3 runs to 15 residues. V gave up 4 bases and J gave up 2 bases; unmatched junction bases: 4. CDR1 and CDR2 from the germline V gene are SGHRS and YFSETQ. The CDR3 protein is CASSLSGGAQETQYF. The CDR3 nucleotides read TGCGCCAGCAGCCTTAGCGGGGGGGCACAAGAGACCCAGTACTTC. Using reference TRBV5-1 and TRBJ2-5 for the parts outside the CDR3, the full variable domain is KAGVTQTPRYLIKTRGQQVTLSCSPISGHRSVSWYQQTPGQGLQFLFEYFSETQRNKGNFPGRFSGRQFSNSRSEMNVSTLELGDSALYLCASSLSGGAQETQYFGPGTRLLVL.

A single count supports this clone. The J gene is TRBJ2-3, the V gene TRBV19, with D maybe TRBD2 (6 bases). Between the trimmed V and J ends, which lost 2 bases and 3 bases, there was a span of 15 bases. The CDR3 is made up of 16 amino acids. Germline values: CDR1 LNHDA, CDR2 SQIVND (reference sequence). DNA for the CDR3: TGTGCCAGTAGTATATGGGCCGCGGAGGGGACAGATACGCAGTATTTT. This translates into CASSIWAAEGTDTQYF. The full variable domain, with the rest looked up from reference TRBV19 and TRBJ2-3, is DGGITQSPKYLFRKEGQNVTLSCEQNLNHDAMYWYRQDPGQGLRLIYYSQIVNDFQKGDIAEGYSVSREKKESFPLTVTSAQKNPTAFYLCASSIWAAEGTDTQYFGPGTRLTVL.

This clone was seen a handful of times. The chain links TRBV7-3 to TRBJ1-1; possible D gene TRBD1, 6 bases. Germline CDR1 and CDR2: SGHTA and FQGTGA. V gave up 5 bases and J gave up 8 bases, with 18 bases separating them. The CDR3 contains 14 residues. The CDR3 is CASSKAQGSEEAFF. The CDR3 region has the DNA TGTGCCAGCAGCAAAGCCCAGGGGAGTGAGGAAGCTTTCTTT.

The chain employs TRBV10-3 and TRBJ2-3; TRBD1 is a possible D gene (6 bases). Germline CDR1 ENHRY, CDR2 SYGVKD. Trimming took 6 bases from V and 6 from J, leaving 13 bases between them. CDR3 length: 13 amino acids. The CDR3 region is CAISAGVGDTQYF. Written as DNA, the CDR3 is TGTGCCATCAGCGCAGGGGTCGGGGATACGCAGTATTTT.

This clone occurred once. This rearrangement joins TRBV2 to TRBJ1-5; maybe TRBD1 (6 bases). V was clipped by 6 bases and J by 1 base, with 16 bases between them. The CDR3 is 16 residues long. Germline lookup yields CDR1 SNHLY and CDR2 FYNNEI. CDR3 loop: CASRATGLGSNQPQHF. In nucleotides, the CDR3 is TGTGCCAGCAGGGCAACAGGGTTAGGGAGCAATCAGCCCCAGCATTTT. Full variable domain (outside the CDR3, taken from reference TRBV2 and TRBJ1-5): EPEVTQTPSHQVTQMGQEVILRCVPISNHLYFYWYRQILGQKVEFLVSFYNNEISEKSEIFDDQFSVERPDGSNFTLKIRSTKLEDSAMYFCASRATGLGSNQPQHFGDGTRLSIL.

Only one count was recorded for this clone. The genes are TRBV27 and TRBJ2-4; TRBD1 matches 10 bases. The J segment lost 7 bases and the V segment lost 3 bases, leaving 9 bases of the junction unmatched. This CDR3 has 16 residues. CDR1 and CDR2 (germline): MNHEY, SMNVEV (reference sequence). CDR3 nucleotide sequence: TGTGCCAGCAGTTTCTTGACAGGGGGCGCTCTGAACATTCAGTACTTC. This codes for CASSFLTGGALNIQYF.

This clone has only a few counts. Within the sample, other DNA sequences also encode this same CDR3. The rearrangement links TRBV2 to TRBJ1-5; the D gene is possibly TRBD1 (6 bases). There are 12 residues in the CDR3. The V end was cut by 3 bases, the J end by 6 bases, with 6 bases between. Germline assignment: CDR1 SNHLY and CDR2 FYNNEI. CDR3 nucleotide sequence: TGTGCCAGCAGTGACAGGGGTCAGCCCCAGCATTTT. Translating it yields CASSDRGQPQHF.

The chain is built from TRBV30 and TRBJ2-5, with TRBD2 identical over 8 bases. Germline lookup yields CDR1 GTSNPN and CDR2 SVGIG (reference sequence). J lost 1 base, V lost 3 bases, and 4 bases had no gene match. This CDR3 comprises 14 residues. The CDR3: CAWSQRESQETQYF. The CDR3 nucleotides are TGTGCCTGGAGCCAGCGGGAGTCCCAAGAGACCCAGTACTTC.

This chain joins TRBV9 and TRBJ2-1, with D possibly matching TRBD1 (7 bases). V was cut by 0 bases and J by 7 bases, with 17 bases left in between. Germline loops: CDR1 SGDLS, CDR2 YYNGEE. This CDR3 comprises 16 residues. This CDR3 is CASSVGARRGENEQFF. As DNA, the CDR3 is TGTGCCAGCAGCGTAGGGGCCCGCAGGGGGGAGAATGAGCAGTTCTTC. The whole variable domain, filled in from reference TRBV9 and TRBJ2-1, reads DSGVTQTPKHLITATGQRVTLRCSPRSGDLSVYWYQQSLDQGLQFLIQYYNGEERAKGNILERFSAQQFPDLHSELNLSSLELGDSALYFCASSVGARRGENEQFFGPGTRLTVL.

The chain carries TRBV12-5 and TRBJ1-1, with 8 nucleotides matching TRBD1. This CDR3 has 14 amino acids. The ends lost 5 bases at V and 4 bases at J; junction bases unmatched: 6. The V gene's germline CDR1 is LGHNT and CDR2 FRNRAP. The CDR3 nucleotides read TGTGCTAGTGGTGGACAGGGATTGGTCACTGAAGCTTTCTTT. It encodes CASGGQGLVTEAFF.

The chain recombines TRBV5-6 with TRBJ2-5; 10 nucleotides agree with TRBD1. The CDR3 has 19 residues. V was pared by 3 bases and J by 0 bases, with 14 bases of the junction left unmatched. In germline, CDR1 is SGHDT, CDR2 YYEEEE. This CDR3 is CASSSSRDRGRGDQETQYF. Here the CDR3 DNA reads TGTGCCAGCAGCTCGTCCCGGGACAGGGGCCGGGGGGACCAAGAGACCCAGTACTTC.

The chain combines TRBV5-1 with TRBJ2-7, with D possibly matching TRBD1 (6 bases). V lost 2 bases to trimming and J lost 3 bases, with 12 bases between them. The germline V gene encodes CDR1 SGHRS and CDR2 YFSETQ. The CDR3 is made up of 14 amino acids. CDR3: CASSLTGKNYEQYF. The DNA for the CDR3 is TGCGCCAGCAGCTTAACAGGGAAGAACTACGAGCAGTACTTC.

This chain connects TRBV4-3 to TRBJ2-7; D is perhaps TRBD1 (6 bases). The V end was cut by 0 bases, the J end by 0 bases, with 9 bases between. Germline V gene lookup returns CDR1 LGHNA and CDR2 YSLEER. CDR3 length equals 15 residues. The CDR3 is CASSQDRDNSYEQYF. CDR3 coding DNA: TGCGCCAGCAGCCAAGATAGGGACAACTCCTACGAGCAGTACTTC.

V usage is TRBV4-2 and J usage is TRBJ2-2; D is possibly TRBD1 (5 bases). The CDR3 totals 12 residues. V was shortened by 7 bases and J by 6 bases, with 9 bases between the two germline ends. The V gene's germline CDR1 is LGHNA and CDR2 YNFKEQ. Here the CDR3 DNA reads TGTGCCAGCATGGGGCTCGCCGGGGAGCTGTTTTTT. It codes for CASMGLAGELFF.

J is TRBJ2-5 and V is TRBV7-9; D might be TRBD1 (5 bases). In germline, CDR1 is SEHNR, CDR2 FQNEAQ (reference sequence). Trimming cost V 5 bases and J 1 base, with 11 bases left between them. CDR3 length equals 14 residues. The CDR3 sequence is CASSRMTVQETQYF. Written as DNA, the CDR3 is TGTGCCAGCAGCCGGATGACAGTCCAAGAGACCCAGTACTTC.

The chain joins TRBV7-3 to TRBJ2-7; 10 nucleotides line up with TRBD2. Germline trimming cut 5 bases from V and 3 bases from J; bases unmatched to any gene: 7. This CDR3 is 15 amino acids long. CDR1 is SGHTA and CDR2 is FQGTGA in the germline V gene. CDR3 region: CASSPSSGSVYEQYF. CDR3 nucleotide sequence: TGTGCCAGCAGCCCCTCTAGCGGGAGTGTCTACGAGCAGTACTTC.

V usage is TRBV7-2 and J usage is TRBJ2-3, with TRBD1 matching over 10 bases. The V and J ends lost 4 bases and 0 bases, in that order; junction bases with no gene match: 1. This CDR3 region has 15 residues. Germline CDR1 and CDR2: SGHTA and FQGNSA. The CDR3 loop is CASSWTGGSTDTQYF. In nucleotides, the CDR3 is TGTGCCAGCAGCTGGACAGGGGGAAGCACAGATACGCAGTATTTT.

The rearrangement uses TRBV7-9 and TRBJ1-1, with 7 bases aligning to TRBD1. V gave up 7 bases and J gave up 3 bases; unmatched junction bases: 8. CDR1 is SEHNR, CDR2 FQNEAQ, per germline (reference sequence). The CDR3 runs 14 residues. The chain's CDR3 is CASKYTGADTEAFF. CDR3 coding DNA: TGTGCCAGCAAGTACACAGGGGCGGACACTGAAGCTTTCTTT.

The chain employs TRBV7-8 and TRBJ1-4; 7 positions match TRBD1. Germline CDR1 SGHVS, CDR2 FQNEAQ. The CDR3 extends over 16 amino acids. V gave up 5 bases and J gave up 0 bases; unmatched junction bases: 6. CDR3 protein: CASSDRDSATNEKLFF. CDR3 nucleotides: TGTGCCAGCAGCGACCGGGACAGCGCAACTAATGAAAAACTGTTTTTT.

V and J are TRBV14 and TRBJ1-1, with D perhaps TRBD1 (5 bases). Looked up from germline, CDR1 is SGHDN and CDR2 is FVKESK. This CDR3 is 14 amino acids long. Trimming removed 4 bases from V and 1 base from J, with 10 bases in between. CDR3 amino acids: CASSPGGRNTEAFF. CDR3 coding DNA: TGTGCCAGCAGCCCGGGGGGAAGGAACACTGAAGCTTTCTTT.

The chain carries TRBV5-1 and TRBJ1-2; 10 bases match TRBD1. The CDR3 contains 15 residues. Germline-derived CDR1 and CDR2 are SGHRS and YFSETQ. The V and J ends lost 0 bases and 8 bases, in that order; junction bases with no gene match: 7. In DNA, the CDR3 is TGCGCCAGCAGCTTGGGGGGACAGGGGTTGGAAGGCTACACCTTC. Translated, it gives CASSLGGQGLEGYTF.

The chain recombines TRBV7-8 with TRBJ1-1; perhaps TRBD1 as D (6 bases). The CDR3 consists of 14 residues. Germline assignment: CDR1 SGHVS and CDR2 FQNEAQ. Trimming took off 1 base at V and 0 bases at J, with 6 bases between the two ends. The CDR3 DNA reads as TGTGCCAGCAGCTTAGGACAGGTGAACACTGAAGCTTTCTTT. It yields the protein CASSLGQVNTEAFF.